This T cell receptor beta chain was retrieved from a study of blood T cell repertoires in COVID-19. On the study more broadly: Samples taken during acute and convalescent COVID-19 were collected in the United States, Italy and Spain.

Assay used: immunoSEQ multiplex PCR; TCRdb lists only in-frame clones, some missing. The sample has about 150,000 clones, around 82% seen once. The germline CDR1 and CDR2 sequences are LNHDA and SQIVND (reference sequence). The CDR3 is 13 amino acids. The ends lost 5 bases at V and 6 bases at J; junction bases unmatched: 7. Sequencing used peripheral blood. This clonotype was obtained from a human donor with acute or convalescent COVID-19. The donor label of this sample is uncertain. This rearrangement joins TRBV19 to TRBJ2-7; TRBD1 agrees at 7 bases. The DNA of the CDR3 is TGTGCCAGTAGTGTGAGACAGGGTCCCGAGCAGTACTTC. Its protein product is CASSVRQGPEQYF.